The 18 T cell receptor beta chains given below trace back to one sample, sequenced in a study of T cell responses to AZD1222 COVID-19 vaccine. Generated by immunoSEQ multiplex PCR, the TCRdb table keeps only in-frame clones and is missing some. The data hold about 47,000 clones, with approximately 79% observed a single time. Sequenced material: peripheral blood, taken on day 0 of MenACWY control vaccination. The source of these receptors is an adult in good health.

The V gene is TRBV18, the J gene TRBJ1-1; possibly TRBD1 for D (5 bases). CDR3 length: 16 residues. Germline values: CDR1 KGHSH, CDR2 LQKENI. Trimming removed 3 bases from V and 0 bases from J, with 14 bases in between. CDR3: CASSPGRTPLNTEAFF. The CDR3 coding sequence is TGTGCCAGCTCACCGGGACGGACACCTCTGAACACTGAAGCTTTCTTT.

V is TRBV5-4 and J is TRBJ2-3; perhaps TRBD1 as D (6 bases). Trimming removed 0 bases at V and 2 bases at J, with 10 bases between. CDR1 and CDR2 (germline): SGHNT, YYREEE (reference sequence). This CDR3 is built from 15 residues. CDR3 sequence: CASSLDRGHTDTQYF. The CDR3 region has the DNA TGTGCCAGCAGCTTGGATCGGGGACACACAGATACGCAGTATTTT.

V is TRBV4-2 and J is TRBJ2-7; D may be TRBD1 (5 bases). Trimming pared 0 bases from V and 7 bases from J, leaving 16 bases between. Germline V gene lookup returns CDR1 LGHNA and CDR2 YNFKEQ. This CDR3 comprises 15 residues. CDR3 region: CASSQEPERGSEQYF. As DNA, the CDR3 is TGTGCCAGCAGCCAAGAGCCGGAAAGGGGATCGGAGCAGTACTTC.

The rearrangement links TRBV12-3 or TRBV12-4 to TRBJ1-1, with TRBD1 identical over 8 bases. The CDR3 is 12 residues long. V trimming: 5 bases; J trimming: 8 bases; junction bases outside the gene matches: 4. In DNA, the CDR3 is TGTGCCAGCAGTCCTGGACAGGGAGAAGCTTTCTTT. Translation: CASSPGQGEAFF.

This chain's CDR3 is CASSEWARTGINTEAFF. CDR3 nucleotide sequence: TGCGCCAGCAGTGAGTGGGCCCGGACAGGCATTAACACTGAAGCTTTCTTT. The V call is TRBV10-1, the J call TRBJ1-1; TRBD1 matches at 7 bases. Germline loops: CDR1 WNHNN, CDR2 SYGVQD (reference sequence). J lost 2 bases, V lost 1 base, and 10 bases had no gene match. The CDR3 totals 17 residues.

The chain joins TRBV5-4 to TRBJ2-2, with a tentative D call TRBD2 (6 bases). CDR1 and CDR2 (germline): SGHNT, YYREEE (reference sequence). Trimming shortened V by 0 bases and J by 4 bases, and 13 bases separated the two germline ends. This CDR3 comprises 16 residues. For the CDR3, the DNA is TGTGCCAGCAGCTTGGGGACGGGAGTGGGCACCGGGGAGCTGTTTTTT. Translation: CASSLGTGVGTGELFF.

The gene calls are TRBV6-5 and TRBJ2-7; 10 nucleotides agree with TRBD1. The V gene's germline CDR1 is MNHEY and CDR2 SVGAGI. The V gene end was trimmed by 6 bases and the J gene end by 7 bases; junction bases not matched to a gene: 9. The CDR3 runs to 14 residues. The CDR3: CASSRRQGAPEQYV. CDR3 nucleotide sequence: TGTGCCAGCAGCCGACGACAGGGGGCGCCTGAGCAGTACGTC.

The chain employs TRBV6-5 and TRBJ1-1; the match to TRBD1 covers 8 bases. The CDR3 length is 15 residues. Germline CDR1 MNHEY, CDR2 SVGAGI. J gave up 0 bases and V 6 bases, and 6 bases lay outside the gene matches. As DNA, the CDR3 is TGTGCCAGCAGAGGACAGGGCAGAATGAACACTGAAGCTTTCTTT. Amino acid sequence: CASRGQGRMNTEAFF.

The rearrangement links TRBV5-1 to TRBJ2-1, with 10 bases identical to TRBD2. Germline assignment: CDR1 SGHRS and CDR2 YFSETQ. The CDR3 consists of 17 residues. V shed 0 bases and J 8 bases; nucleotides not matched to a gene: 11. The CDR3, as DNA: TGCGCCAGCAGCTTGGTGTCTAGCGGGGGACTCAGGGATGAGCAGTTCTTC. Amino acids: CASSLVSSGGLRDEQFF. Full variable domain (remainder filled in from reference TRBV5-1 and TRBJ2-1): KAGVTQTPRYLIKTRGQQVTLSCSPISGHRSVSWYQQTPGQGLQFLFEYFSETQRNKGNFPGRFSGRQFSNSRSEMNVSTLELGDSALYLCASSLVSSGGLRDEQFFGPGTRLTVL.

This chain uses TRBV2 with TRBJ2-5; a weak D match, TRBD1 (5 bases). The CDR3 sequence is 14 residues long. Germline loops: CDR1 SNHLY, CDR2 FYNNEI. Trimming removed 7 bases from V and 4 bases from J, with 16 bases in between. The CDR3 DNA reads as TGTGCCAGCATTAAAGGGGAAAAGGCAGAGACCCAGTACTTC. Encoded protein: CASIKGEKAETQYF.

This chain joins TRBV4-1 and TRBJ2-6; 7 nucleotides align to TRBD2. Germline assignment: CDR1 MGHRA and CDR2 YSYEKL. The CDR3 contains 15 residues. V dropped 8 bases and J dropped 0; count of bases not matched to a gene: 4. The CDR3 nucleotides are TGCGCCAGCGCGGGGGAGGGCTCTGGGGCCAACGTCCTGACTTTC. Translated, it gives CASAGEGSGANVLTF.

The chain links TRBV5-1 to TRBJ2-2; no clear D gene. Germline assignment: CDR1 SGHRS and CDR2 YFSETQ. This CDR3 is 15 amino acids long. The ends were cut back, 5 bases at V and 3 bases at J, with 14 bases in the middle. The chain's CDR3 is CASSLPSSYTGELFF. In DNA form, the CDR3 reads TGCGCCAGCAGTCTTCCGTCGTCTTACACCGGGGAGCTGTTTTTT.

V gene TRBV18 combines with J gene TRBJ1-1, with D uncertain. Per germline, CDR1 KGHSH and CDR2 LQKENI. The CDR3 sequence is 15 residues long. V lost 6 bases, J lost 1 base, and 15 bases lay in between. CDR3 coding DNA: TGTGCCAGCTCTGAGAACTGGGGAAAGAACACTGAAGCTTTCTTT. This translates into CASSENWGKNTEAFF.

Worth noting for this clone: Within the sample, other DNA sequences also encode this same CDR3. This rearrangement joins TRBV11-2 to TRBJ1-6, with TRBD1 as a possible D gene (6 bases). The CDR3 is made up of 13 amino acids. CDR1 SGHAT and CDR2 FQNNGV come from the germline V gene. Trimming left V 5 bases short and J 8 bases short, with 10 bases between. This CDR3 is CASSPRGDSPLHF. DNA for the CDR3: TGTGCCAGCAGCCCGAGGGGGGATTCACCCCTCCACTTT.

The V call is TRBV11-3, the J call TRBJ2-1; 7 nucleotides match TRBD2. CDR3 length equals 17 residues. Germline CDR1 SGHNT, CDR2 YENEEA. V shed 4 bases, J shed 8 bases, and the junction held 17 bases outside the gene matches. The CDR3 nucleotides read TGTGCCAGCAGCTCAACGAAGCCGGGACTAAGAATACATGAGCAGTTCTTC. This encodes CASSSTKPGLRIHEQFF.

In its sample, this clone was seen a few times. This chain connects TRBV9 to TRBJ1-4; a weak D match, TRBD1 (5 bases). CDR3 length: 15 residues. Germline-derived CDR1 and CDR2 are SGDLS and YYNGEE. Trimming pared 3 bases from V and 8 bases from J, leaving 17 bases between. The DNA for the CDR3 is TGTGCCAGCAGCGGCGGCATAGGGGCGCGGGAAAAACTGTTTTTT. Protein: CASSGGIGAREKLFF. Full variable domain (remainder filled in from reference TRBV9 and TRBJ1-4): DSGVTQTPKHLITATGQRVTLRCSPRSGDLSVYWYQQSLDQGLQFLIQYYNGEERAKGNILERFSAQQFPDLHSELNLSSLELGDSALYFCASSGGIGAREKLFFGSGTQLSVL.

The rearrangement joins TRBV19 to TRBJ1-2; TRBD1 might be the D (6 bases). This CDR3 is 15 amino acids long. With 5 bases removed from V and 3 bases from J, the gap between germline ends came to 16 bases. The V gene's germline CDR1 is LNHDA and CDR2 SQIVND (reference sequence). For the CDR3, the DNA is TGTGCCAGTAGTCTACAGGGCCAAGGGGACTATGGCTACACCTTC. It encodes CASSLQGQGDYGYTF.

This clone was picked up a small number of times. This chain uses TRBV5-1 with TRBJ1-2; 10 positions match TRBD1. V was pared by 5 bases and J by 5 bases, with 3 bases of the junction left unmatched. CDR3 length: 13 residues. Germline V gene lookup returns CDR1 SGHRS and CDR2 YFSETQ. The CDR3 DNA is TGCGCCAGCAGTACGGGACAGGGGTATGGCTACACCTTC. Encoded protein: CASSTGQGYGYTF. The full variable domain, rest sourced from reference TRBV5-1 and TRBJ1-2, is KAGVTQTPRYLIKTRGQQVTLSCSPISGHRSVSWYQQTPGQGLQFLFEYFSETQRNKGNFPGRFSGRQFSNSRSEMNVSTLELGDSALYLCASSTGQGYGYTFGSGTRLTVV.